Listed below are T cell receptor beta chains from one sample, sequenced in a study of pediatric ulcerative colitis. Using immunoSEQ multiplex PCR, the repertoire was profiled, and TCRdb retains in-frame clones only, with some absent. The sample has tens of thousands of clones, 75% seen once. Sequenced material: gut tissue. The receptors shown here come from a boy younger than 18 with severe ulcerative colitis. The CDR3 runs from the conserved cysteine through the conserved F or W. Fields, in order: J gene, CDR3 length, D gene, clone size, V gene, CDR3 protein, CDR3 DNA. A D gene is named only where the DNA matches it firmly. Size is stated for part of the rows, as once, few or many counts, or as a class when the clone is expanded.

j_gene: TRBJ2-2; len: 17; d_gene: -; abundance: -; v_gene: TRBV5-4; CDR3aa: CASSLDSNTLNTGELFF; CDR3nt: TGTGCCAGCAGCTTGGACTCGAACACCCTGAACACCGGGGAGCTGTTTTTT
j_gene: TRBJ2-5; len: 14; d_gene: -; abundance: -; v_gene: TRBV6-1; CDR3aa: CASSIQTGLETQYF; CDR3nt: TGTGCCAGCAGCATACAGACAGGACTGGAGACCCAGTACTTC
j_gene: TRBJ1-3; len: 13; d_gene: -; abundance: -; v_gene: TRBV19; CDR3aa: CATSEVSGNTIYF; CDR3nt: TGTGCCACCTCGGAAGTTTCTGGAAACACCATATATTTT
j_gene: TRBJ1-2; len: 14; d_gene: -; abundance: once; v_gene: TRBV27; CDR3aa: CASSTLTENYGYTF; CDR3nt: TGTGCCAGCAGTACATTGACAGAAAACTATGGCTACACCTTC
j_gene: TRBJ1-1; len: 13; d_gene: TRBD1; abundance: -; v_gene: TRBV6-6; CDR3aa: CASSLQGTGGAEF; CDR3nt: TGTGCCAGCAGCCTACAAGGGACAGGGGGCGCAGAGTTT
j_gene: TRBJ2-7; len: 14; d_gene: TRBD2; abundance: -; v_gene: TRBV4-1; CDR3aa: CASRGVAGAPEQYF; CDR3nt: TGCGCCAGCAGGGGGGTAGCGGGGGCCCCCGAGCAGTACTTC
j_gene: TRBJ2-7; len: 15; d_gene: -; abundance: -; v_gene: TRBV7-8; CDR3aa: CASSLFSVSSYEQYF; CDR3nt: TGTGCCAGCAGCCTATTCTCCGTAAGCTCCTACGAGCAGTACTTC
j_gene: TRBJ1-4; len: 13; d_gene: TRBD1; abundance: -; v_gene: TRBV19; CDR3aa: CASSLGTGDKLFF; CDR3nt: TGTGCCAGTAGCCTGGGGACAGGGGATAAACTGTTTTTT
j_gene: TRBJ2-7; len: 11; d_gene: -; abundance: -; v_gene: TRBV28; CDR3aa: CASSRVYEQYF; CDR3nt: TGTGCCAGCAGCAGGGTATACGAGCAGTACTTC
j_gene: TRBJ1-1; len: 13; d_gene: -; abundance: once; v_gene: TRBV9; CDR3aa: CASSGPGDTEAFF; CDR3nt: TGTGCCAGCAGCGGCCCAGGCGACACTGAAGCTTTCTTT
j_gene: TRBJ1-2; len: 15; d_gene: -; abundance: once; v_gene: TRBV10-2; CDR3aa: CASSFSISGASGYTF; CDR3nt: TGCGCCAGCAGTTTTTCGATTTCCGGGGCTTCTGGCTACACCTTC
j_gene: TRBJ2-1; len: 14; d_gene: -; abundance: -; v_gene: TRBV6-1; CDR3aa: CASSEARSYNEQFF; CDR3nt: TGTGCCAGCAGTGAAGCTCGTTCCTACAATGAGCAGTTCTTC
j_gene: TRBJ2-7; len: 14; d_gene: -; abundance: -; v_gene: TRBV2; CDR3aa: CASSEAGVRNEQYF; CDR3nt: TGTGCCAGCAGTGAAGCGGGGGTTAGGAACGAGCAGTACTTC
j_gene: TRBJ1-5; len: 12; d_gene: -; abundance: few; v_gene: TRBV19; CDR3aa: CASSIRAQPQHF; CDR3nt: TGTGCCAGTAGTATCAGGGCTCAGCCCCAGCATTTT
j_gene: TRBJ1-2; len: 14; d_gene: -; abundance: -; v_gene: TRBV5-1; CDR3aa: CASSQNRENYGYTF; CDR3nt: TGCGCCAGCAGCCAAAACAGGGAAAACTATGGCTACACCTTC
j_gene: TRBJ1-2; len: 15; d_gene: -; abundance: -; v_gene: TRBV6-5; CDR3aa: CASSYLGGRGYGYTF; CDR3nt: TGTGCCAGCAGTTATCTTGGCGGGAGGGGATATGGCTACACCTTC
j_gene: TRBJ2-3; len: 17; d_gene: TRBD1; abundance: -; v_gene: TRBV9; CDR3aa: CASSVVADRRVADTQYF; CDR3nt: TGTGCCAGCAGCGTAGTGGCGGACAGGAGAGTCGCAGATACGCAGTATTTT
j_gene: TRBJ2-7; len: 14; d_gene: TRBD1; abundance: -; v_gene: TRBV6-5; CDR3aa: CASSSLTGGAEQYF; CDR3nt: TGTGCCAGCAGTTCCCTGACAGGGGGCGCCGAGCAGTACTTC
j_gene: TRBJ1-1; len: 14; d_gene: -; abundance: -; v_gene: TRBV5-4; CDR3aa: CASSLARGDTEAFF; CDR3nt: TGTGCCAGCAGCTTGGCGCGAGGAGACACTGAAGCTTTCTTT
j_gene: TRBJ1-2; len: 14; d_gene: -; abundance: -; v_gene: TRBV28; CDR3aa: CASSLRGGPNGYTF; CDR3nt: TGTGCCAGCAGTTTACGGGGAGGCCCTAATGGCTACACCTTC
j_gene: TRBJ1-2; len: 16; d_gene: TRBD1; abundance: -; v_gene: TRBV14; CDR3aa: CASSQVTGSANYGYTF; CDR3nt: TGTGCCAGCAGCCAAGTGACAGGGTCAGCTAACTATGGCTACACCTTC
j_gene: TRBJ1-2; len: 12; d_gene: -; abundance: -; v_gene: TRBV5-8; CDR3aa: CASSLLLGGYTF; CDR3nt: TGTGCCAGCAGCTTGTTGTTAGGTGGCTACACCTTC
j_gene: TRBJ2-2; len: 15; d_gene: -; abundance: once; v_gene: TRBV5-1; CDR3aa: CASSFRGPNTGELFF; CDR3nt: TGCGCCAGCAGCTTTAGAGGACCGAACACCGGGGAGCTGTTTTTT
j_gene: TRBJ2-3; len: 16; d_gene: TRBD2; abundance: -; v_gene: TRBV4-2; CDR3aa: CASSQDGGGYRDTQYF; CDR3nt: TGTGCCAGCAGCCAAGATGGCGGGGGGTATAGAGATACGCAGTATTTT
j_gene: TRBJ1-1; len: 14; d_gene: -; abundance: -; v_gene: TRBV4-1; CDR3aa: CASSQFQDGYEAFF; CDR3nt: TGCGCCAGCAGCCAGTTCCAAGACGGGTACGAAGCTTTCTTT
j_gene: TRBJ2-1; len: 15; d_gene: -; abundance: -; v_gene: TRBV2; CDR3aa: CASRRLVGGYNEQFF; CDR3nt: TGTGCCAGCAGGAGACTAGTGGGGGGTTACAATGAGCAGTTCTTC
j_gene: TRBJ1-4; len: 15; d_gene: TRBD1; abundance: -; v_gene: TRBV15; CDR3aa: CATSRPGTGHEKLFF; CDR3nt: TGTGCCACCAGCCGGCCCGGGACAGGGCATGAAAAACTGTTTTTT
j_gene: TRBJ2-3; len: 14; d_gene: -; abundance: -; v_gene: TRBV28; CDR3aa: CASSPRGIGGTQYF; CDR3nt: TGTGCCAGCAGTCCCCGCGGCATAGGAGGTACGCAGTATTTT
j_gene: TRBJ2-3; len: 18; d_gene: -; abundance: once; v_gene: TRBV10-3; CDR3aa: CAISAGMGRQARTDTQYF; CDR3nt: TGTGCCATCAGTGCTGGAATGGGACGACAGGCACGAACAGATACGCAGTATTTT
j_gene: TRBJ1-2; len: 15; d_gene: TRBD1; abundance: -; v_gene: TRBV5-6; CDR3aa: CASSPEVQGVYGYTF; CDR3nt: TGTGCCAGCAGCCCGGAGGTCCAGGGGGTCTATGGCTACACCTTC
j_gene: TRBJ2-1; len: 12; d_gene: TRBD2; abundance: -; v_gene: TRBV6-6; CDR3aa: CASGRGYNEQFF; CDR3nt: TGTGCCAGCGGGCGGGGGTACAATGAGCAGTTCTTC
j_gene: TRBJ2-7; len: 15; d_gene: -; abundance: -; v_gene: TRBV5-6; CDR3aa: CASSGALGGRYEQYF; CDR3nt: TGTGCCAGCAGCGGGGCTCTTGGGGGCAGGTACGAGCAGTACTTC
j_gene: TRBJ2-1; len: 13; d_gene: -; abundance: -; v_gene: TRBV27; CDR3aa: CASSLRPGNEQFF; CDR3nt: TGTGCCAGCAGTTTAAGGCCCGGGAATGAGCAGTTCTTC
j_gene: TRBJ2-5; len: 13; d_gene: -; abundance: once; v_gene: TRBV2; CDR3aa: CATGGPPQETQYF; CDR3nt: TGTGCCACAGGAGGACCGCCTCAAGAGACCCAGTACTTC
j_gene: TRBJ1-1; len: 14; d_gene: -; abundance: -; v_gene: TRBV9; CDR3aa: CASSASDGYTEAFF; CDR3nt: TGTGCCAGCAGCGCATCGGACGGATATACTGAAGCTTTCTTT
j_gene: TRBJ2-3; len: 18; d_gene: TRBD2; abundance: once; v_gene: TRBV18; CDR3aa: CASSPIVVLAGSTDTQYF; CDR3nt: TGTGCCAGCTCACCAATAGTGGTACTAGCGGGATCTACAGATACGCAGTATTTT